These T cell receptor beta chains were read from a single sample in a study of T cell responses to AZD1222 COVID-19 vaccine. Data came from immunoSEQ multiplex PCR; TCRdb stores just in-frame clones and leaves some out. The repertoire includes around 80,000 clones, 80% to 90% of them detected once, and more than 9% sits in the top ten. Sequencing used peripheral blood, obtained 28 days after the second AZD1222 dose. The source is an adult who received the AZD1222 COVID-19 vaccine. CDR3s include the opening cysteine and the closing phenylalanine or tryptophan.

v_gene	j_gene	CDR3aa
TRBV4-1	TRBJ1-4	CASSQEDVTNNEKLFF
TRBV7-9	TRBJ1-1	CASSHGRAYTEAFF
TRBV7-9	TRBJ1-2	CASSLGTAHYGYTF
TRBV19	TRBJ2-2	CASKAPLAGGPTGPGELFF
TRBV5-4	TRBJ2-7	CASSLDPGVYEQYF
TRBV5-4	TRBJ2-1	CASSLYAGGFYNEQFF
TRBV19	TRBJ1-2	CASSISQGRGINYGYTF
TRBV6-1	TRBJ2-2	CASSEALTGLNTGELFF
TRBV5-6	TRBJ1-2	CASSLYPGREWDGYTF
TRBV3-1/TRBV3-2	TRBJ1-5	CASSQGRNQPQHF
TRBV5-1	TRBJ1-6	CASSLGAGGQNSPLHF
TRBV11-2	TRBJ2-1	CASSYRTGDNEQFF
TRBV5-4	TRBJ2-3	CASSFDLSSTDTQYF
TRBV28	TRBJ1-5	CASRLLSTANQPQHF
TRBV30	TRBJ1-5	CARSVGQFNQPQHF
TRBV7-9	TRBJ1-1	CASSLQGGTEAFF
TRBV6-2/TRBV6-3	TRBJ1-2	CASNPSLGTDYGYTF
TRBV6-6	TRBJ1-1	CASSRTGRRMMNTEAFF
TRBV7-8	TRBJ2-7	CASSLPKLAADYEQYF
TRBV6-5	TRBJ1-4	CASRRDARKDEKLFF
TRBV5-5	TRBJ1-3	CASSLDPSTSGNTIYF
TRBV7-9	TRBJ1-2	CASSFGTGIFGYTF